This record concerns one T cell receptor beta chain sequence. Its antigen is still unknown. This sample stems from a study of memory CD4+ T cells and cytomegalovirus serostatus. Per the study methods: After removing out-of-frame reads, 2,204,828 distinct TCRbeta sequences remained. Measured with immunoSEQ multiplex PCR; TCRdb has only the in-frame clones, and not every one. D and trimming come from the DNA, and the V and J calls and clone size come from that table. The sample gives roughly 39,000 clones, 75% to 80% of which show up once; about 0.73% is in the top ten. Single viable CD3+CD4+CD8-CD45RO+ cells were sorted as the memory CD4+ T cells. Germline CDR1 is SNHLY and CDR2 is FYNNEI. V was pared by 9 bases and J by 3 bases, with 12 bases of the junction left unmatched. This CDR3 region has 15 residues. Study-wide results and caveats: Of about 150 reported CMV TCRbeta sequences, around 63 were found in memory CD4+ repertoires.

The sequenced material came from memory CD4+ T cells from blood. This receptor was obtained from an adult in good health and CMV-seronegative. The chain recombines TRBV2 with TRBJ1-2, with 8 bases lining up with TRBD1. This CDR3 reads CASPRGLVQYYGYTF. Here the CDR3 DNA reads TGTGCCAGTCCCAGGGGGCTAGTACAGTACTATGGCTACACCTTC.